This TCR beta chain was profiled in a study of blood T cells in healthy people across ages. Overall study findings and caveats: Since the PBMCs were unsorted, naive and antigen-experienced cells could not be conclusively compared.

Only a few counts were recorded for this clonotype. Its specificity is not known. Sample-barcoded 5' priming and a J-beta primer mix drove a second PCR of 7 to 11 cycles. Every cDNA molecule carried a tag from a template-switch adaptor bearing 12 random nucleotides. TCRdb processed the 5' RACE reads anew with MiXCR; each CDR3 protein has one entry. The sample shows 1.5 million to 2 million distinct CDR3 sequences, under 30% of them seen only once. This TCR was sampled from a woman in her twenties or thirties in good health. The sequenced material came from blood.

DNA for the CDR3: TGCAGTCAGGGGCAGGGTTTCGAGCAGTACTTC. Translation: CSQGQGFEQYF. The rearrangement joins TRBV20-1 to TRBJ2-7; tentatively, D is TRBD1 (6 bases). The CDR3 length is 11 residues. The germline V and J ends were trimmed by 8 bases and 6 bases, with 14 bases remaining between them. CDR1 and CDR2 (germline): DFQATT, SNEGSKA (reference sequence).